These 28 T cell receptor beta chains share one sample of origin, sequenced in a study of T cell responses to AZD1222 COVID-19 vaccine. Profiling relied on immunoSEQ multiplex PCR, and the TCRdb table lists in-frame clones only, not all of them. The profile shows about 140,000 clones, roughly 90% of them singletons. The material was peripheral blood, obtained on day 0 of AZD1222 vaccination. All receptors come from an adult in good health.

The CDR3 coding sequence is TGTGCCAGCTCACTGGGGGAAGCAGATACGCAGTATTTT. The encoded protein is CASSLGEADTQYF. The rearrangement links TRBV18 to TRBJ2-3, with D perhaps given as TRBD1 or TRBD2 (5 bases each). V lost 4 bases and J lost 4, with 9 bases in between. The CDR3 sequence is 13 residues long. Germline V gene data show CDR1 as KGHSH and CDR2 as LQKENI.

The J gene is TRBJ2-2, the V gene TRBV28; 12 bases align to TRBD2. Germline CDR1 and CDR2: MDHEN and SYDVKM. V lost 6 bases, J lost 0 bases, and 5 bases stayed unmatched. This CDR3 region has 17 residues. CDR3 sequence: CASSGLAGFANTGELFF. The CDR3 DNA follows: TGTGCCAGCAGCGGACTAGCGGGGTTCGCGAACACCGGGGAGCTGTTTTTT.

J is TRBJ1-2 and V is TRBV27; D remains unclear. This CDR3 region has 13 residues. The V end lost 2 bases, the J end lost 0 bases, and 4 bases lay between the germline ends. The germline gives CDR1 MNHEY, CDR2 SMNVEV (reference sequence). The CDR3 bases are TGTGCCAGCAGTTTAGGGACTAACTATGGCTACACCTTC. This encodes CASSLGTNYGYTF.

This chain joins TRBV7-2 and TRBJ1-1; 11 positions agree with TRBD1. CDR1 is SGHTA, CDR2 FQGNSA, per germline. V lost 4 bases and J lost 0; bases outside the gene matches: 4. CDR3 length: 16 amino acids. The CDR3 reads CASSSPGQGVNTEAFF. The CDR3 nucleotides read TGTGCCAGCAGCTCCCCGGGACAGGGGGTGAACACTGAAGCTTTCTTT. The full variable domain, its missing parts supplied by reference TRBV7-2 and TRBJ1-1, is GAGVSQSPSNKVTEKGKDVELRCDPISGHTALYWYRQSLGQGLEFLIYFQGNSAPDKSGLPSDRFSAERTGGSVSTLTIQRTQQEDSAVYLCASSSPGQGVNTEAFFGQGTRLTVV.

J is TRBJ1-5 and V is TRBV6-6; TRBD1 matches at 7 bases. The CDR3 covers 16 residues. V shed 7 bases, J shed 4 bases, and the junction held 13 bases outside the gene matches. CDR1 and CDR2 (germline): MNHNY, SVGAGI (reference sequence). CDR3 coding DNA: TGTGCCAGCAACCCCCGGGGGACAGCTATAAATCAGCCCCAGCATTTT. Its translation is CASNPRGTAINQPQHF.

V gene TRBV6-5 combines with J gene TRBJ1-2; the D is unclear. The CDR3 is 15 residues long. The germline CDR1 and CDR2 sequences are MNHEY and SVGAGI. Trimming removed 6 bases from V and 5 bases from J, with 19 bases in between. CDR3 in DNA: TGTGCCAGCAGAAAGGAGGGTCCTAGAAGTTATGGCTACACCTTC. Encoded protein: CASRKEGPRSYGYTF.

The rearrangement uses TRBV7-2 and TRBJ1-6; D not certain. Germline CDR1 is SGHTA and CDR2 is FQGNSA. The V and J ends lost 6 bases and 6 bases respectively, with 15 bases between them. This CDR3 has 15 amino acids. The CDR3 DNA is TGTGCCAGCAGTTCCTCCGGACTGTTTAATTCACCCCTCCACTTT. Residues: CASSSSGLFNSPLHF.

CDR3 DNA sequence: TGTGCCAGCAGTTACTCCCTCGGGACTAGCGGGAACGAGCAGTACTTC. As protein: CASSYSLGTSGNEQYF. V usage is TRBV6-5 and J usage is TRBJ2-7; 13 positions agree with TRBD2. Germline CDR1 and CDR2: MNHEY and SVGAGI. This CDR3 is built from 16 residues. After removal of 0 bases from V and 5 bases from J, the junction contained 4 bases not matched to a gene.

Turning to this clone: This CDR3 is also generated by other DNA sequences in the sample. The chain carries TRBV28 and TRBJ2-7; D gene ambiguous. Germline V gene sequence: CDR1 MDHEN, CDR2 SYDVKM. V lost 4 bases, J lost 1 base, and 2 bases lay in between. This CDR3 comprises 11 residues. CDR3 in amino acids: CASSSSYEQYF. CDR3 bases: TGTGCCAGCAGTTCATCCTACGAGCAGTACTTC.

V usage is TRBV10-3 and J usage is TRBJ2-7; no firm D call. Trimming took off 9 bases at V and 6 bases at J, with 15 bases between the two ends. The CDR3 is 12 residues long. Germline V gene data show CDR1 as ENHRY and CDR2 as SYGVKD. DNA of the CDR3: TGTGCCATAAGTAGAGAGATGGTCGAGCAGTACTTC. This encodes CAISREMVEQYF.

This clone was recorded only once. The chain combines TRBV1 with TRBJ2-5; the table's D call, TRBD1, has no DNA check behind it. TRBV1 is annotated as a pseudogene. The CDR3 sequence is 16 residues long. The DNA for the CDR3 is TGCACCAGCAGCCAAAGGGACAGGGGAGTACAAGAGACCCAGTACTTC. It translates to CTSSQRDRGVQETQYF.

The chain has TRBV19 and TRBJ2-7; TRBD2 aligns across 7 bases. Germline loops: CDR1 LNHDA, CDR2 SQIVND (reference sequence). The CDR3 length is 15 residues. Germline trimming cut 3 bases from V and 6 bases from J; bases unmatched to any gene: 11. The CDR3 here is CASSISPGRASEQYF. CDR3 sequence (DNA): TGTGCCAGTAGTATCTCCCCGGGGAGGGCTTCCGAGCAGTACTTC.

J is TRBJ2-1 and V is TRBV28; TRBD2 matches at 12 bases. V gave up 6 bases and J gave up 5 bases; unmatched junction bases: 5. Germline V gene lookup returns CDR1 MDHEN and CDR2 SYDVKM. The CDR3 has 15 residues. The CDR3 protein is CASSPTSGRHNEQFF. The CDR3 coding sequence is TGTGCCAGCAGCCCTACTAGCGGGAGGCACAATGAGCAGTTCTTC.

The CDR3: CASSPGQGSVGGYTF. CDR3 DNA: TGCGCCAGCAGCCCGGGACAGGGTTCAGTAGGTGGCTACACCTTC. V is TRBV5-1 and J is TRBJ1-2, with 9 bases identical to TRBD1. The CDR3 sequence is 15 residues long. Germline CDR1 SGHRS, CDR2 YFSETQ. With V trimmed by 4 bases and J by 7 bases, 11 bases remained unmatched.

V gene TRBV27 combines with J gene TRBJ2-1, with 8 nucleotides matching TRBD2. In germline, CDR1 is MNHEY, CDR2 SMNVEV (reference sequence). The V segment lost 2 bases and the J segment 8 bases; nucleotides outside the gene matches: 8. The length of the CDR3 is 15 residues. The CDR3 nucleotides are TGTGCCAGCAGTTTACGAGCGGGAGAAGGCGATGAGCAGTTCTTC. It codes for CASSLRAGEGDEQFF.

The chain has TRBV11-2 and TRBJ2-1, with TRBD2 identical over 12 bases. The CDR3 spans 15 residues. CDR1 and CDR2 (germline): SGHAT, FQNNGV. Trimming at V came to 2 bases and at J to 9 bases, leaving 5 bases not matched to a gene. The chain's CDR3 is CASSLLLAGGIEQFF. CDR3 DNA: TGTGCCAGCAGCTTACTTCTAGCGGGAGGGATTGAGCAGTTCTTC.

This chain links TRBV15 with TRBJ2-5, with D unresolved. Germline CDR1 reads LNHNV; CDR2 reads YYDKDF (reference sequence). V was shortened by 3 bases and J by 5 bases, with 16 bases between the two germline ends. The CDR3 is made up of 15 amino acids. The CDR3 region has the DNA TGTGCCACCAGCAGGGGTGGCAGGATGTTGGAGACCCAGTACTTC. Its protein product is CATSRGGRMLETQYF.

This clone came up once. This chain joins TRBV18 and TRBJ2-1, with 15 bases lining up with TRBD2. This CDR3 is 18 amino acids long. Looked up from germline, CDR1 is KGHSH and CDR2 is LQKENI. Trimming at V came to 2 bases and at J to 7 bases, leaving 9 bases not matched to a gene. The CDR3 DNA follows: TGTGCCAGCTCACCAAGGACTAGCGGGAGGGACTACTTGAATGAGCAGTTCTTC. This translates into CASSPRTSGRDYLNEQFF.

The V gene is TRBV7-8, the J gene TRBJ2-4; the D is unclear. Germline CDR1 is SGHVS and CDR2 is FQNEAQ. The CDR3 sequence is 17 residues long. V gave up 0 bases and J gave up 0 bases, with 12 bases separating them. The CDR3 bases are TGTGCCAGCAGCTTAGCGAGGCCACGAGGAGCCAAAAACATTCAGTACTTC. It yields the protein CASSLARPRGAKNIQYF.

V gene TRBV4-2 combines with J gene TRBJ1-2, with unresolved D. This CDR3 has 15 residues. Germline CDR1 reads LGHNA; CDR2 reads YNFKEQ. V dropped 0 bases and J dropped 2 bases, with 10 bases sitting between them. CDR3 sequence (DNA): TGTGCCAGCAGCCAAGATACCGGACCCAACTATGGCTACACCTTC. Its translation is CASSQDTGPNYGYTF.

This clone has just one count. The rearrangement uses TRBV5-4 and TRBJ2-2; the match to TRBD1 covers 9 bases. Germline V lookup: CDR1 SGHNT, CDR2 YYREEE (reference sequence). The CDR3 length is 15 residues. The trim removed 7 bases at V and 3 bases at J, leaving 7 bases unmatched. The DNA for the CDR3 is TGTGCCAGCTCGAGACAGGGGGTTTACACCGGGGAGCTGTTTTTT. It encodes CASSRQGVYTGELFF.

This sequence joins TRBV6-5 and TRBJ2-7; 7 bases match TRBD2. The CDR3 contains 14 residues. In germline, CDR1 is MNHEY, CDR2 SVGAGI. Unmatched junction bases numbered 9, after V lost 7 bases and J lost 3 bases. The DNA for the CDR3 is TGTGCCAGCAATCTACTAGCGATTCGCTACGAGCAGTACTTC. This translates into CASNLLAIRYEQYF.

The chain carries TRBV7-3 and TRBJ1-6; unclear D gene. This CDR3 spans 14 amino acids. V was shortened by 6 bases and J by 7 bases, with 13 bases between the two germline ends. Germline-derived CDR1 and CDR2 are SGHTA and FQGTGA. The CDR3 region is CASRTELQNSPLHF. DNA for the CDR3: TGTGCCAGCAGAACGGAACTCCAAAATTCACCCCTCCACTTT.

This sequence joins TRBV11-2 and TRBJ2-5; 7 positions agree with TRBD2. V was pared by 0 bases and J by 5 bases, with 9 bases of the junction left unmatched. CDR1 and CDR2 from the germline V gene are SGHAT and FQNNGV. CDR3 length: 16 residues. CDR3 region: CASSLEKVAGRETQYF. The CDR3 nucleotides read TGTGCCAGCAGCTTAGAGAAAGTAGCGGGTAGGGAGACCCAGTACTTC.

The chain carries TRBV5-1 and TRBJ2-6, with D perhaps TRBD1 (6 bases). Germline V gives CDR1 SGHRS, CDR2 YFSETQ. With 7 bases removed from V and 2 bases from J, the gap between germline ends came to 13 bases. CDR3 size: 15 residues. Written as DNA, the CDR3 is TGCGCCAGCTTAGACAGGAACACTGGGGCCAACGTCCTGACTTTC. It is translated as CASLDRNTGANVLTF.

The chain carries TRBV30 and TRBJ1-4; a weak D match, TRBD1 (5 bases). Trimming removed 3 bases from V and 11 bases from J, with 10 bases in between. The CDR3 runs to 11 residues. CDR1 and CDR2 (germline): GTSNPN, SVGIG (reference sequence). The CDR3 here is CAWSSKGKLFF. CDR3 coding DNA: TGTGCCTGGAGCTCTAAGGGGAAACTGTTTTTT.

This chain joins TRBV28 and TRBJ2-7; TRBD2 matches at 14 bases. With V trimmed by 3 bases and J by 4 bases, 5 bases remained unmatched. The CDR3 extends over 16 amino acids. CDR1 and CDR2 from the germline V gene are MDHEN and SYDVKM. In DNA, the CDR3 is TGTGCCAGCAGTTTCTCAGGGACTAGCGGGAGATACGAGCAGTACTTC. This gives the protein CASSFSGTSGRYEQYF.

This clone was seen a handful of times. The J gene is TRBJ1-6, the V gene TRBV18, with D unresolved. The CDR3 loop spans 15 amino acids. The germline V and J ends were trimmed by 4 bases and 0 bases, with 7 bases remaining between them. From germline, CDR1 is KGHSH and CDR2 LQKENI. This CDR3 is CASSRGSSYNSPLHF. The CDR3 DNA reads as TGTGCCAGCTCACGCGGGAGCTCCTATAATTCACCCCTCCACTTT.